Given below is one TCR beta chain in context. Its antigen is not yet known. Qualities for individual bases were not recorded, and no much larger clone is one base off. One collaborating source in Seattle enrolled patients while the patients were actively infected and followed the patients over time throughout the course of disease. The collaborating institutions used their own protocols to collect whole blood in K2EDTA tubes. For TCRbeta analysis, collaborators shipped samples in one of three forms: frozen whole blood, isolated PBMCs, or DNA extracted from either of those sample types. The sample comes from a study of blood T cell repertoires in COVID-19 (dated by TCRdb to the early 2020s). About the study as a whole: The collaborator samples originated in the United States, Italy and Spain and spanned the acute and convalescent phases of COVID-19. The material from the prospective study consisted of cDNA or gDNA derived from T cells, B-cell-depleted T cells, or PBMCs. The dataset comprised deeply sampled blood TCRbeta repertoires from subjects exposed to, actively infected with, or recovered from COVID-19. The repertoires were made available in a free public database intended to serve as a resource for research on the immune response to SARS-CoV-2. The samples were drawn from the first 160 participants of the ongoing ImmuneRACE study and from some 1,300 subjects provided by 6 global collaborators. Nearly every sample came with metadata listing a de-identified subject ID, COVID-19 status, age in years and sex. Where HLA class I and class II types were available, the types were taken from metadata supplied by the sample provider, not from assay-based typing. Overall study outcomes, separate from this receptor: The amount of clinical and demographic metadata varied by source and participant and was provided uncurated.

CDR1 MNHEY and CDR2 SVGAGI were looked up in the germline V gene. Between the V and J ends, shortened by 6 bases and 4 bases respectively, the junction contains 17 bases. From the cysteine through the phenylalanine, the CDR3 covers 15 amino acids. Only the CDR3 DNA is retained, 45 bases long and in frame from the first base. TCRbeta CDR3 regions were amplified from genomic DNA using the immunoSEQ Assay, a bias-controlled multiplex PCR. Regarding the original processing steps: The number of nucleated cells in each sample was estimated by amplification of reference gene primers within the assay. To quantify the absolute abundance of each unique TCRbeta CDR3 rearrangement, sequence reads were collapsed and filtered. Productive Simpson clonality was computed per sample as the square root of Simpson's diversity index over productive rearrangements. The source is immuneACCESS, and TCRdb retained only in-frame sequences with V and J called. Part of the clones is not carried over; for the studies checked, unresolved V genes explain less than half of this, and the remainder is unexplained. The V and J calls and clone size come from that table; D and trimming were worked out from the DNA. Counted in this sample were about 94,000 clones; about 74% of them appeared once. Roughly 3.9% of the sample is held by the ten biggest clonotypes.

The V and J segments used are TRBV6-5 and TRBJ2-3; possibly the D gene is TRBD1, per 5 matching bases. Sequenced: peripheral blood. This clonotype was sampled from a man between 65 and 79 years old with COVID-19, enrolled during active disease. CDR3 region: CASRPPQGGADTQYF. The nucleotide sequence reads TGTGCCAGCAGACCCCCTCAGGGTGGGGCAGATACGCAGTATTTT.